Included here is one T cell receptor beta chain sequence, with context. Its antigen remains unidentified. TCRdb's table, derived via immunoSEQ multiplex PCR, lists solely in-frame clones and lacks some. Counted here are 75,000 to 100,000 clones, 92% occurring once; the ten biggest clones make up about 3.6%. The sample comes from a study of OX40 agonist ivuxolimab in advanced cancers. Looking at the study overall: A diagnosis of hepatocellular carcinoma, melanoma, renal cell or head and neck cancer was present in dose-escalation patients. Study findings and constraints: Low normalized T-cell clonal expansion was also seen in some nonresponders.

V was cut by 6 bases and J by 0 bases, with 13 bases left in between. The CDR3 is 15 residues long. Germline V gene data show CDR1 as KGHSH and CDR2 as LQKENI. Sequenced here: CD4+ or CD8+ T cells sorted from blood, sampled in a trial of the OX40 agonist ivuxolimab. V and J are TRBV18 and TRBJ2-3; D call uncertain. This receptor was taken from an adult with an advanced solid tumor such as melanoma, head and neck, liver or kidney cancer. The CDR3, as DNA: TGTGCCAGCTCCCCCCAGCGCCTTAGCACAGATACGCAGTATTTT. Amino acids: CASSPQRLSTDTQYF. The variable domain in full, completed from reference TRBV18 and TRBJ2-3, reads NAGVMQNPRHLVRRRGQEARLRCSPMKGHSHVYWYRQLPEEGLKFMVYLQKENIIDESGMPKERFSAEFPKEGPSILRIQQVVRGDSAAYFCASSPQRLSTDTQYFGPGTRLTVL.